This TCR beta chain was found in a study of memory CD4+ T cells and cytomegalovirus serostatus (dated by TCRdb to the late 2010s). For the wider study: The cohort comprised about 33 healthy Belgian adults, 9 CMV seropositive and some 25 CMV seronegative. To replicate a published TCR-based CMV serostatus classifier, the study sequenced CD4+ memory TCRbeta repertoires from a Belgian cohort whose cytomegalovirus serostatus was known.

Single viable CD3+CD4+CD8-CD45RO+ cells were sorted as memory CD4+ T cells on a FACSAria II. To determine CMV serostatus, a Roche Elecsys assay was used that detects serum IgG against CMV pp150, pp28, p38 and p52. After thawing, total CD4+ T cells were enriched by positive selection with CD4 magnetic microbeads. The samples came from a different study that was designed specifically to examine the CD4+ T cell memory repertoire. Following standard operating procedures, peripheral blood mononuclear cells were isolated and cryopreserved, while serum was kept at -80 degrees C. The staining used CD3-PerCP (BW264/56), CD4-APC (RPA-T4), CD45RO-PE (UCHT1) and CD8-Pacific Orange (3B5) antibodies, and Sytox blue was used to exclude non-viable cells. Taken from the germline V gene, the CDR1 and CDR2 loops are SQVTM and ANQGSEA. Spanning cysteine to phenylalanine, the CDR3 consists of 12 amino acids. Only the CDR3 DNA is retained, 36 bases long and in frame from the first base. Trimming takes 4 bases from V and 0 bases from J, and the germline ends sit 6 bases apart.

Genomic DNA was extracted from sorted cells with the Quick-DNA Microprep Kit. Amplification of TCRbeta DNA was done with the immunoSEQ hsTCRbeta kit, following the protocol from the manufacturer. TCRbeta libraries were sequenced on an Illumina MiSeq instrument. The authors' pipeline ran thus. Following removal of out-of-frame sequences, around 2.4 million distinct TCRbeta sequences were retained, with an average of approximately 64,000 per individual. Each individual was scored using the number of around 180 previously reported CMV-associated TCRbeta sequences that the individual carried and the total number of productive distinct TCRbeta sequences. A beta-binomial model was reimplemented in Python, and random forests from scikit-learn, run with default parameters, were trained on data from the US cohort. On the Belgian cohort, classifier performance was reported as the median AUC, along with percentile confidence intervals, across 10,000 bootstrap iterations. TCRdb carries this immuneACCESS record with in-frame sequences only. Its versions omit some clonotypes, under half of them owing to an unresolved V gene in the studies checked, with the rest unexplained. The V and J calls and clone size are taken from that table; D and trimming were inferred from the DNA. Here the sample has 55,000 to 65,000 clones; under 90% occur a single time. The top ten constitute under 0.5% of the sample.

Overall study results and their limits: On the Belgian cohort, the classifier based on the original framework reached a median bootstrapped AUC of approximately 0.95, with a 95% CI of 0.76-1.00. The results were interpreted as suggesting that the CMV-associated TCR signature is mostly present in the CD4+ memory repertoire. Only CD4+CD45RO+ memory cells were sequenced, unlike the original study, which covered naive and memory CD4+ and CD8+ populations. Of around 160 previously reported CMV-associated TCRbeta sequences, some 73 appeared in the CD4+ memory repertoires, each in one to five individuals. For predicting CMV serostatus, the median bootstrapped AUC was approximately 0.95 using the original framework and approximately 0.91 using a US-trained random forest.

This clone was seen only once. What this receptor recognizes is not known. One base away there is no much larger clone; base qualities are not given. Sequencing input: memory CD4+ T cells from blood. The sequence derives from an adult in good health and CMV-seronegative. Some clones in this sample may be carry-over from other donors' samples. The V and J genes are TRBV29-1 and TRBJ1-1; no D gene can be assigned with confidence. The nucleotide sequence is given as TGCAGCGTTGCGGGTTTGAACACTGAAGCTTTCTTT. It translates to CSVAGLNTEAFF.